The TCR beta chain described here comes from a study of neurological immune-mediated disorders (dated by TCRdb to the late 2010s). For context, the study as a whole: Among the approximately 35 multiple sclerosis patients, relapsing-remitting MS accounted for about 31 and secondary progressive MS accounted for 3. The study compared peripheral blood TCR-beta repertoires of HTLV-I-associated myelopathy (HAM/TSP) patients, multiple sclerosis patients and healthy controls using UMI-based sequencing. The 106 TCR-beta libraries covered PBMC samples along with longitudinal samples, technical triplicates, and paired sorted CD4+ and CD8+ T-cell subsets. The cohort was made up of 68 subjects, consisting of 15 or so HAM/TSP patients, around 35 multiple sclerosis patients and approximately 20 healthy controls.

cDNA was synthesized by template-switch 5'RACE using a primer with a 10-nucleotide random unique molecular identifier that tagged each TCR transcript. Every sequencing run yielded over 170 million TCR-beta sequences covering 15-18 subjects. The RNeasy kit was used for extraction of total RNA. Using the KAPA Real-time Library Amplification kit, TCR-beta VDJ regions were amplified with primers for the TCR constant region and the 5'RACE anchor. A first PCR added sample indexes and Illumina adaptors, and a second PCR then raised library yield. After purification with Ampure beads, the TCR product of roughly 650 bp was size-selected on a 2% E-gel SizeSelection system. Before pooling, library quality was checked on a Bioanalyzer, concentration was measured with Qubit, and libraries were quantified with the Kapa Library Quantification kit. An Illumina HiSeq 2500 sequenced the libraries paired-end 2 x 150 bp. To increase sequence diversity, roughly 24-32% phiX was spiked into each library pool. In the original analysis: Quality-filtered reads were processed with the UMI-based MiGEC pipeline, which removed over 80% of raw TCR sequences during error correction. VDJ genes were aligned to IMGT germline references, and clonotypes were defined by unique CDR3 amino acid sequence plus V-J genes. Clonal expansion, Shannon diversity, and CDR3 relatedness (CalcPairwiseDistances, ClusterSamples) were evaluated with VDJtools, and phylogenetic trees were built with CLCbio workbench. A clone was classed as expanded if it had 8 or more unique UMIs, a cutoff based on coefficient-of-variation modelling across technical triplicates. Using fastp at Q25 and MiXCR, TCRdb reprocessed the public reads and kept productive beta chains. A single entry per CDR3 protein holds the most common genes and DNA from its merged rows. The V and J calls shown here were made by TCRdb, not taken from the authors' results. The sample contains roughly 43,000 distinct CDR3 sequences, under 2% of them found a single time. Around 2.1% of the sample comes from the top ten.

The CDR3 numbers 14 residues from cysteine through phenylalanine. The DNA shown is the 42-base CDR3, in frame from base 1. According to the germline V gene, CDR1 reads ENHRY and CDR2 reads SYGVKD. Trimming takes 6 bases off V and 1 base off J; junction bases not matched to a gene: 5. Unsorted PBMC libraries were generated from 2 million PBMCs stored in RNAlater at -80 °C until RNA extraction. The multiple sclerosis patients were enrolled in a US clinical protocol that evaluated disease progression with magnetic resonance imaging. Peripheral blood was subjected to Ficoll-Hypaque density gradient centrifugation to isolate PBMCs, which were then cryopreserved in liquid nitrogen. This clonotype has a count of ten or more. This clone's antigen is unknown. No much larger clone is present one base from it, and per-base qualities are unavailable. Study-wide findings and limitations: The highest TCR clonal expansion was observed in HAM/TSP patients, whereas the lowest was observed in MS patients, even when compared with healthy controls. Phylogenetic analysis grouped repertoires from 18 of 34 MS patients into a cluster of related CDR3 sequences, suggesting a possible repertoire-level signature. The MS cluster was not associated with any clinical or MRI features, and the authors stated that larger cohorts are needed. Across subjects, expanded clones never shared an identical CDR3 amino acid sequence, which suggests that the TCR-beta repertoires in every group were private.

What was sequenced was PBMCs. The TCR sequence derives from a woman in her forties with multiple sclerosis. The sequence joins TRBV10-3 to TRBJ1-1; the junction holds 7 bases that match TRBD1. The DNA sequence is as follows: TGTGCCATCAGAGGGACAGCCTCGAACACTGAAGCTTTCTTT. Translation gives CAIRGTASNTEAFF.